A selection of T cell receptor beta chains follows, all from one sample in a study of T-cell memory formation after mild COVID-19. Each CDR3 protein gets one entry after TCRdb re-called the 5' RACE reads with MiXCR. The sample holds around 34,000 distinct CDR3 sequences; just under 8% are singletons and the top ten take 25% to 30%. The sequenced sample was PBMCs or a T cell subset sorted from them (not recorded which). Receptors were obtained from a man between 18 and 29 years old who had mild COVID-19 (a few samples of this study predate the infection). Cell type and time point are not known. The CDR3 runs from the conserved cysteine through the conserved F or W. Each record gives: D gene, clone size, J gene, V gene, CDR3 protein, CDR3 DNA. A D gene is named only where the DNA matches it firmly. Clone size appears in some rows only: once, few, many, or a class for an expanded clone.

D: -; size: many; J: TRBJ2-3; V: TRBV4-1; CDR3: CASSGSPDTQYF; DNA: TGCGCCAGCAGCGGGAGTCCAGATACGCAGTATTTT
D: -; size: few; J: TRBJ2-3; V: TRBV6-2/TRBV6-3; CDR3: CASSPITGLDTQYF; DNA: TGTGCCAGCAGTCCAATAACAGGGTTAGATACGCAGTATTTT
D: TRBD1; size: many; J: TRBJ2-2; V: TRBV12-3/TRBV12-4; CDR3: CASSPRQGAGELFF; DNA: TGTGCCAGCAGTCCCAGACAGGGGGCCGGGGAGCTGTTTTTT
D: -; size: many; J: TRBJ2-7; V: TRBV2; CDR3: CASTARDPYEQYF; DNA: TGTGCCAGCACGGCCAGGGACCCATACGAGCAGTACTTC
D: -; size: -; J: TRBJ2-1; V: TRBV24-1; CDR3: CATSDQTGRPYNEQFF; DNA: TGTGCCACCAGTGATCAAACAGGGAGGCCCTACAATGAGCAGTTCTTC
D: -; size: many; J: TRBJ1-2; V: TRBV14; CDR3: CASSRGSYGYTF; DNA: TGTGCCAGCAGCCGGGGGTCATATGGCTACACCTTC
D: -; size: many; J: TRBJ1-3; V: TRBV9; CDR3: CASSVANPGSGNTIYF; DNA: TGTGCCAGCAGCGTAGCTAATCCAGGGTCTGGAAACACCATATATTTT
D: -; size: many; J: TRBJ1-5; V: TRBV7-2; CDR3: CASSSQQGNGNQPQHF; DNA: TGTGCCAGCAGCTCTCAACAGGGTAACGGCAATCAGCCCCAGCATTTT
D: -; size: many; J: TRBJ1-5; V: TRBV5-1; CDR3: CASSEGMGNQPQHF; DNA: TGCGCCAGCAGCGAGGGTATGGGCAATCAGCCCCAGCATTTT
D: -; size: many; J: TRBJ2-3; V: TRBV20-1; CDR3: CSARGPYQSTDTQYF; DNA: TGCAGTGCTAGAGGTCCCTACCAGAGCACAGATACGCAGTATTTT
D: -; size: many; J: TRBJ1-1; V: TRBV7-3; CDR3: CASSLGPGNTEAFF; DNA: TGTGCCAGCAGCTTAGGTCCCGGGAACACTGAAGCTTTCTTT
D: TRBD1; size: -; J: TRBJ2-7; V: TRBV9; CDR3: CASTPGQGVSYEQYF; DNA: TGTGCCAGCACCCCGGGACAGGGAGTGTCCTACGAGCAGTACTTC
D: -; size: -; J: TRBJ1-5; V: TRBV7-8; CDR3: CASSSYDPGNQPQHF; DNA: TGTGCCAGCAGCTCCTACGACCCCGGGAATCAGCCCCAGCATTTT
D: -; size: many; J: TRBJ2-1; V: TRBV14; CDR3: CASSQPHNEQFF; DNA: TGTGCCAGCAGCCAACCCCACAATGAGCAGTTCTTC
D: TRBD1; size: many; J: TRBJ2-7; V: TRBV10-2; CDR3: CASSEDRVVYEQYF; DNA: TGCGCCAGCAGTGAAGACAGGGTGGTCTACGAGCAGTACTTC
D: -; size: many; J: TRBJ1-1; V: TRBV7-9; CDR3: CASSADRTGYTEAFF; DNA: TGTGCCAGCAGCGCCGACAGGACCGGCTATACTGAAGCTTTCTTT
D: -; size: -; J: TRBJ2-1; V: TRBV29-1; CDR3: CSVDRGDEQFF; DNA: TGCAGCGTTGATCGTGGCGATGAGCAGTTCTTC
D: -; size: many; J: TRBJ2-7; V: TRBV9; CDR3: CASSVGAGEQYF; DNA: TGTGCCAGCAGCGTAGGGGCAGGGGAGCAGTACTTC
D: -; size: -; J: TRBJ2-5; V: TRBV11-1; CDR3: CASSSNTGRKTQYF; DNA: TGTGCCAGCAGCTCCAATACAGGGAGAAAGACCCAGTACTTC
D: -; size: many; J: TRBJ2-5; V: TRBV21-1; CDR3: CARRGQEETQYF; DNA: TGTGCCCGACGGGGACAAGAAGAGACCCAGTACTTC
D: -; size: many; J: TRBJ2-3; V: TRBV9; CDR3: CASSTQPTATSTDTQYF; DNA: TGTGCCAGCAGCACCCAGCCGACAGCTACTAGCACAGATACGCAGTATTTT
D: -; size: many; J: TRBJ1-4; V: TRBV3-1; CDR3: CASSQVYEKLFF; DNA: TGTGCCAGCAGCCAAGTTTACGAAAAACTGTTTTTT
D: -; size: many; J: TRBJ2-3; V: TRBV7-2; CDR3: CASSSTGNTQYF; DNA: TGTGCCAGCAGCTCAACGGGAAATACGCAGTATTTT
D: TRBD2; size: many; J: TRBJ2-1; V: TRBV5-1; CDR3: CASSLAVAGGFEQFF; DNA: TGCGCCAGCAGCTTGGCCGTAGCGGGGGGTTTTGAGCAGTTCTTC
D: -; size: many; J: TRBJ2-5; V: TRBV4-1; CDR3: CASSLRGRGLQETQYF; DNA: TGCGCCAGCAGCCTAAGGGGGAGGGGACTCCAAGAGACCCAGTACTTC
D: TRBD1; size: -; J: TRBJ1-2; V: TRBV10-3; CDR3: CAISGTDRDYGYTF; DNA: TGTGCCATCAGCGGCACGGACAGGGACTATGGCTACACCTTC
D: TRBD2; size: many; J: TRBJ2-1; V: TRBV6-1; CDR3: CASSSTSGGPNEQFF; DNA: TGTGCCAGCAGCTCGACTAGCGGGGGTCCAAATGAGCAGTTCTTC
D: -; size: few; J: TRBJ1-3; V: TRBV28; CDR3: CASASSGQFQRTGNTIYF; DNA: TGTGCCAGTGCCAGCAGCGGGCAGTTCCAACGTACTGGAAACACCATATATTTT
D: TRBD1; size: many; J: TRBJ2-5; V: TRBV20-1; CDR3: CSASTGPAVETQYF; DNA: TGCAGTGCTTCGACAGGGCCGGCGGTGGAGACCCAGTACTTC
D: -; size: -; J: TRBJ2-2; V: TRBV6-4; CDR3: CASSEGPRTTGELFF; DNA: TGTGCCAGCAGTGAAGGACCACGAACCACCGGGGAGCTGTTTTTT
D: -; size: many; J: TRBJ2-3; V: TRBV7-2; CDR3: CASTPPASGTDTQYF; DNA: TGTGCCAGCACCCCCCCGGCTAGCGGCACAGATACGCAGTATTTT
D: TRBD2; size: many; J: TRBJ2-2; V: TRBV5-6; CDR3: CASSPGLADTGELFF; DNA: TGTGCCAGCAGCCCGGGACTAGCGGACACCGGGGAGCTGTTTTTT